The clone carrying this T cell receptor beta chain was observed a single time. This sample was included in a study of T cell changes during pregnancy in multiple sclerosis. The table came from immunoSEQ multiplex PCR; TCRdb's copy has only in-frame clones and leaves some out. The sample lists about 93,000 clones, 80% to 95% occurring once. V was clipped by 2 bases and J by 6 bases, with 14 bases between them. The CDR3 extends over 15 amino acids. From germline, CDR1 is SGHKS and CDR2 YYEKEE (reference sequence). The clonotype originates from a female donor with multiple sclerosis, enrolled in a pregnancy study. The chain recombines TRBV5-5 with TRBJ2-2; no definite D call. The sequencing here drew on peripheral blood, taken after pregnancy. The CDR3 DNA follows: TGTGCCAGCAGCTTACAGACCTTGGTACCCGGGGAGCTGTTTTTT. The encoded protein is CASSLQTLVPGELFF. Looking up the rest from reference TRBV5-5 and TRBJ2-2 gives the full variable domain: DAGVTQSPTHLIKTRGQQVTLRCSPISGHKSVSWYQQVLGQGPQFIFQYYEKEERGRGNFPDRFSARQFPNYSSELNVNALLLGDSALYLCASSLQTLVPGELFFGEGSRLTVL.